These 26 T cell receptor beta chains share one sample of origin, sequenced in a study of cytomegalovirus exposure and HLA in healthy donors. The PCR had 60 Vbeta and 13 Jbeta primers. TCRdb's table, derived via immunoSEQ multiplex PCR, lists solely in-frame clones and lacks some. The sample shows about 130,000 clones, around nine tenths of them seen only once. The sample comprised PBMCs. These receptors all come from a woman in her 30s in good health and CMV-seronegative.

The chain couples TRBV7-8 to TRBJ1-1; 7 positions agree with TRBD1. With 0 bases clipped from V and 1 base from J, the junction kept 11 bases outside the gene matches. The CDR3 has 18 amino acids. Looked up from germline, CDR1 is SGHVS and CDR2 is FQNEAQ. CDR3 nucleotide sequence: TGTGCCAGCAGCTTAGCCCGTTTCGGGGACAGTAAGAACACTGAAGCTTTCTTT. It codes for CASSLARFGDSKNTEAFF.

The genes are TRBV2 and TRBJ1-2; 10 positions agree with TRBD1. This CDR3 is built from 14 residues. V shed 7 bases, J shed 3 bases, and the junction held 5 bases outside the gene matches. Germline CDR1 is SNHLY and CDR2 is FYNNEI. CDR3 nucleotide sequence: TGTGCCAGCACCCCGGACAGGGGGTACTATGGCTACACCTTC. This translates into CASTPDRGYYGYTF. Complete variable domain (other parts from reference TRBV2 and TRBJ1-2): EPEVTQTPSHQVTQMGQEVILRCVPISNHLYFYWYRQILGQKVEFLVSFYNNEISEKSEIFDDQFSVERPDGSNFTLKIRSTKLEDSAMYFCASTPDRGYYGYTFGSGTRLTVV.

The CDR3 loop is CASSVAPSGYTDTQYF. CDR3 in DNA: TGTGCCAGCAGCGTAGCGCCTAGCGGATACACAGATACGCAGTATTTT. The chain couples TRBV9 to TRBJ2-3, with 7 nucleotides matching TRBD2. The CDR3 covers 16 residues. V was clipped by 0 bases and J by 2 bases; unmatched bases: 6. Germline V gives CDR1 SGDLS, CDR2 YYNGEE.

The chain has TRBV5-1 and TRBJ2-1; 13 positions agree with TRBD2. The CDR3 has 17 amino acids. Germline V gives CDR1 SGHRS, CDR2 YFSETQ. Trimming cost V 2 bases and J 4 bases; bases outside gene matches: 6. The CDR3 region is CASSFGTSGMGYNEQFF. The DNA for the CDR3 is TGCGCCAGCAGCTTCGGGACTAGCGGGATGGGTTACAATGAGCAGTTCTTC. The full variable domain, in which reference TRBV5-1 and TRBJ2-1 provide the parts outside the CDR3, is KAGVTQTPRYLIKTRGQQVTLSCSPISGHRSVSWYQQTPGQGLQFLFEYFSETQRNKGNFPGRFSGRQFSNSRSEMNVSTLELGDSALYLCASSFGTSGMGYNEQFFGPGTRLTVL.

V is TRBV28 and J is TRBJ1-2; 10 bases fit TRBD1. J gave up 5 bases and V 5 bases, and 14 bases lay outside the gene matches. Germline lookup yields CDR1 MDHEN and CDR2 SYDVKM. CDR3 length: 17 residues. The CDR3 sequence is CASSTRDRGRGWYGYTF. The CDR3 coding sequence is TGTGCCAGCAGTACCCGGGACAGGGGAAGAGGATGGTATGGCTACACCTTC.

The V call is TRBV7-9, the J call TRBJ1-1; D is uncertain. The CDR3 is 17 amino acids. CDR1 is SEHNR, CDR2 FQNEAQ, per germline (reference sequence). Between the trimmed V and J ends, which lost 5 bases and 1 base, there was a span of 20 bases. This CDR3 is CASSPEGVFLENTEAFF. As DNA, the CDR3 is TGTGCCAGCAGCCCAGAGGGAGTCTTCCTGGAGAACACTGAAGCTTTCTTT.

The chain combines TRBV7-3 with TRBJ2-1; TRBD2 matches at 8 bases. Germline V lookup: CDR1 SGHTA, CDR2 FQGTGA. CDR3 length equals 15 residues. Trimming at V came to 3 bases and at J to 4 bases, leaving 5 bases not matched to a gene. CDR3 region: CASSLGGGRYNEQFF. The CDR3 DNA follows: TGTGCCAGCAGCTTGGGTGGCGGGAGGTACAATGAGCAGTTCTTC.

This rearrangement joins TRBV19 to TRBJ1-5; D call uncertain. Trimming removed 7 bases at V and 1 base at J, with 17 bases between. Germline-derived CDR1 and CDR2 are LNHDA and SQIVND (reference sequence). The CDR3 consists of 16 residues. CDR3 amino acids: CASTTRSRGSNQPQHF. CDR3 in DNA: TGTGCCAGTACCACCCGATCTAGAGGGAGCAATCAGCCCCAGCATTTT. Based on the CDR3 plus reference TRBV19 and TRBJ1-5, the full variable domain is DGGITQSPKYLFRKEGQNVTLSCEQNLNHDAMYWYRQDPGQGLRLIYYSQIVNDFQKGDIAEGYSVSREKKESFPLTVTSAQKNPTAFYLCASTTRSRGSNQPQHFGDGTRLSIL.

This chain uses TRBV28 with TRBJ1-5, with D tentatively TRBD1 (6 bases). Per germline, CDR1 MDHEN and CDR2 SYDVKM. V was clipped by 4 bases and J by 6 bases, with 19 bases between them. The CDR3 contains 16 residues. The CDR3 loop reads CASSSIPEGVGQPQHF. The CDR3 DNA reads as TGTGCCAGCAGTTCTATCCCTGAGGGGGTAGGTCAGCCCCAGCATTTT.

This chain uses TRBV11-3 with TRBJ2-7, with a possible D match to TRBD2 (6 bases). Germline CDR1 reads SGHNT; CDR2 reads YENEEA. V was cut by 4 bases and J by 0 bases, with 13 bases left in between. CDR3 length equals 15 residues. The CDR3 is CASSCRDGSSYEQYF. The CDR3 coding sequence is TGTGCCAGCAGCTGCCGGGACGGGAGCTCCTACGAGCAGTACTTC. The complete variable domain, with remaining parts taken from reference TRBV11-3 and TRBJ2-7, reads EAGVVQSPRYKIIEKKQPVAFWCNPISGHNTLYWYLQNLGQGPELLIRYENEEAVDDSQLPKDRFSAERLKGVDSTLKIQPAELGDSAVYLCASSCRDGSSYEQYFGPGTRLTVT.

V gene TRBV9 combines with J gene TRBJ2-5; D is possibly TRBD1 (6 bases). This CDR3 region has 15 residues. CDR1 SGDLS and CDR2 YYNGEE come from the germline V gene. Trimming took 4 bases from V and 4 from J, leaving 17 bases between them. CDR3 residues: CASSKQAGVGETQYF. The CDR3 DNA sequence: TGTGCCAGCAGCAAACAGGCAGGGGTGGGAGAGACCCAGTACTTC.

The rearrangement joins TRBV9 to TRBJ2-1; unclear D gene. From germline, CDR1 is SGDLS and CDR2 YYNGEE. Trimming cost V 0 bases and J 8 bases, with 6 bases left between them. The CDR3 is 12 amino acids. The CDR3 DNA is TGTGCCAGCAGCGTAGCCCAGGATGAGCAGTTCTTC. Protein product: CASSVAQDEQFF.

DNA for the CDR3: TGTGCCAGCAGTACAGGACAGGTTACATCCTACGAGCAGTACTTC. It encodes CASSTGQVTSYEQYF. The chain joins TRBV5-8 to TRBJ2-7, with TRBD1 matching 7 bases. V was pared by 5 bases and J by 1 base, with 9 bases of the junction left unmatched. This CDR3 is built from 15 residues. Germline assignment: CDR1 SGHTS and CDR2 YDEGEE.

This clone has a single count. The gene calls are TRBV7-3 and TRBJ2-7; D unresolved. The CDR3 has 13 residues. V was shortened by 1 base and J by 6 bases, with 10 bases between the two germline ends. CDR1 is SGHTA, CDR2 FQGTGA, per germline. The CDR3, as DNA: TGTGCCAGCAGCTTAAACTCAGAGCGCGAGCAGTACTTC. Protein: CASSLNSEREQYF.

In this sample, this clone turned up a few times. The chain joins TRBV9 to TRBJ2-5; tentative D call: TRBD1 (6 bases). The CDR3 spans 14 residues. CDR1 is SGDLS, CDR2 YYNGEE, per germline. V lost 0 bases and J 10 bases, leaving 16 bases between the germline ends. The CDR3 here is CASSVGQETLSQYF. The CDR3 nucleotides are TGTGCCAGCAGCGTAGGACAGGAAACGTTGAGCCAGTACTTC.

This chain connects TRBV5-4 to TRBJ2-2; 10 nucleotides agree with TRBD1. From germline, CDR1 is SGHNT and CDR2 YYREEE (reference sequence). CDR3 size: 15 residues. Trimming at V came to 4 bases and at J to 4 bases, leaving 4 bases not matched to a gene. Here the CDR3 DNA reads TGTGCCAGCAGCGCCGGGACAGGGGTCACCGGGGAGCTGTTTTTT. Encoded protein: CASSAGTGVTGELFF.

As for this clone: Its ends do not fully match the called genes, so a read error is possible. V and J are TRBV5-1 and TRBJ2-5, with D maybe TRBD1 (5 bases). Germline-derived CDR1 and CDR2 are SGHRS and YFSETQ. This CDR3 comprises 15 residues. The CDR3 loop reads CTSSLAWRTQETQYF. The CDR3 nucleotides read TGCACCAGCAGCTTGGCCTGGCGGACACAAGAGACCCAGTACTTC.

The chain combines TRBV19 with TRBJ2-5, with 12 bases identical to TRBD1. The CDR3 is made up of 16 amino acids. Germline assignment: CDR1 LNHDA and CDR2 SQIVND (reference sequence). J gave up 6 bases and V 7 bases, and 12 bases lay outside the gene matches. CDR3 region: CASTERAGQGAKTQYF. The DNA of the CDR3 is TGTGCCAGTACAGAGAGAGCGGGACAGGGGGCGAAGACCCAGTACTTC.

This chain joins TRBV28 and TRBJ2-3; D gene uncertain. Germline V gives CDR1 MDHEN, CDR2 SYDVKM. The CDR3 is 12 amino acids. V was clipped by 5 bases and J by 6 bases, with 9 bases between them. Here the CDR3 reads CASSLLRDTQYF. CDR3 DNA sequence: TGTGCCAGCAGTCTTCTTCGGGATACGCAGTATTTT.

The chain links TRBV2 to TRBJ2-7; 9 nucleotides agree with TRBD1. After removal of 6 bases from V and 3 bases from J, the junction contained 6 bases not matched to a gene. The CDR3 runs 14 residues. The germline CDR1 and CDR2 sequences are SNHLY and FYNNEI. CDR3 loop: CASSLQGAIYEQYF. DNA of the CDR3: TGTGCCAGCAGCCTACAGGGGGCGATCTACGAGCAGTACTTC.

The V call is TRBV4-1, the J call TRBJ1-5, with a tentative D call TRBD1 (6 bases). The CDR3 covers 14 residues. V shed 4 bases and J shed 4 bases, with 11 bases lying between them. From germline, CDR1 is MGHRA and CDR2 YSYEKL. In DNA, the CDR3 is TGCGCCAGCAGCCTTTCACAGGGTAATCAGCCCCAGCATTTT. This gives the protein CASSLSQGNQPQHF.

The CDR3 DNA sequence: TGTGCCAGCAGCCCCGGGTCTAGCGGCACAGATACGCAGTATTTT. As protein: CASSPGSSGTDTQYF. V and J are TRBV9 and TRBJ2-3; perhaps TRBD2 as D (6 bases). Germline CDR1 and CDR2: SGDLS and YYNGEE. This CDR3 has 15 residues. Trimming cost V 4 bases and J 1 base, with 13 bases left between them.

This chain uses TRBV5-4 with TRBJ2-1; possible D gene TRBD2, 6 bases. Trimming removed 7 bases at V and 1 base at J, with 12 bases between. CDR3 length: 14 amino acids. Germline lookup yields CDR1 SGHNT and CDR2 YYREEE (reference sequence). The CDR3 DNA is TGTGCCAGCTCGGGAGTCGGGTCCTACAATGAGCAGTTCTTC. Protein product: CASSGVGSYNEQFF.

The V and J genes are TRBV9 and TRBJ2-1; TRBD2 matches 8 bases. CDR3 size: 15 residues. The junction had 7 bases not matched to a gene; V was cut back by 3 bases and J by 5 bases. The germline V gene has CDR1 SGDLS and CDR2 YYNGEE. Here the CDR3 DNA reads TGTGCCAGCAGCGGATTGAGCGGGGGTAACAATGAGCAGTTCTTC. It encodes CASSGLSGGNNEQFF.

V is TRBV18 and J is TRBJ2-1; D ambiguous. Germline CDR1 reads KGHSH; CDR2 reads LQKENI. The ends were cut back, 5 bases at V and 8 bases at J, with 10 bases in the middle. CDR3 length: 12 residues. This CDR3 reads CASSIGQDEQFF. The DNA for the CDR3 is TGTGCCAGCTCAATTGGCCAGGATGAGCAGTTCTTC.

CDR3 residues: CATSRVGLETQYF. The CDR3 bases are TGTGCCACCAGCAGAGTGGGGCTCGAGACCCAGTACTTC. The rearrangement links TRBV15 to TRBJ2-5; D possibly corresponds to TRBD1 (5 bases). Germline CDR1 is LNHNV and CDR2 is YYDKDF (reference sequence). Trimming stripped 1 base from V and 5 bases from J, with 8 bases between. The CDR3 length is 13 residues.